The clone carrying this T cell receptor (beta chain) was counted only a few times. This sample stems from a study of blood T cells in healthy people across ages. With a J-beta primer mix and a sample-barcoded 5' primer, a second PCR ran roughly 7 to 11 cycles. TCRdb redid the calling of the 5' RACE reads with MiXCR, one entry per CDR3 protein. The top ten clones hold approximately 0.7% of a sample with more than 1,000,000 distinct CDR3 sequences, roughly a quarter of them seen once. J was trimmed by 1 base and V by 3 bases; bases with no gene match: 4. CDR1 is SGHAT, CDR2 FQNNGV, per germline. There are 16 residues in the CDR3. Each donor gave roughly 10 milliliters of peripheral blood. The authors isolated at least 6 million PBMCs per sample. In addition, the sample was reused for a study of T cells of mothers and their children.

Sequenced sample: blood. The chain uses TRBV11-2 and TRBJ2-2, with TRBD1 matching 8 bases. The TCR was taken from a girl aged 2 to 9 in good health. The CDR3, as DNA: TGTGCCAGCAGCTTCACAGGGGGAAAGAACACCGGGGAGCTGTTTTTT. Residues: CASSFTGGKNTGELFF.